These 24 T cell receptor beta chains originate from one sample sequenced in a study of blood T cell repertoires in COVID-19. Libraries were prepared by immunoSEQ multiplex PCR; TCRdb keeps only in-frame clonotypes and omits some of them. Among 130,000 or so clones listed, about 90% were seen once. The sample comprised peripheral blood. The receptors shown here come from a woman aged 45 to 65 who had recovered from COVID-19.

The V gene is TRBV29-1, the J gene TRBJ1-1, with D perhaps TRBD1 (5 bases). The CDR3 sequence is 12 residues long. Trimming took 7 bases from V and 3 from J, leaving 12 bases between them. Germline CDR1 is SQVTM and CDR2 is ANQGSEA. CDR3 region: CSGGRGDTEAFF. In DNA, the CDR3 is TGCAGCGGGGGACGGGGGGACACTGAAGCTTTCTTT.

V usage is TRBV2 and J usage is TRBJ2-5; D call uncertain. This CDR3 is built from 14 residues. In germline, CDR1 is SNHLY, CDR2 FYNNEI. V gave up 7 bases and J gave up 3 bases, with 15 bases separating them. The CDR3 region has the DNA TGTGCCAGCAAATCGAATACCGAGAAAGAGACCCAGTACTTC. It specifies CASKSNTEKETQYF.

This chain connects TRBV9 to TRBJ2-3; tentative D call: TRBD2 (5 bases). CDR3 length equals 15 residues. Germline V gene lookup returns CDR1 SGDLS and CDR2 YYNGEE. Trimming cost V 0 bases and J 6 bases, with 14 bases left between them. CDR3 sequence (DNA): TGTGCCAGCAGCGTAGGGGGAGCCCGCAGCGATACGCAGTATTTT. This sequence encodes CASSVGGARSDTQYF.

The genes are TRBV18 and TRBJ2-3, with 9 bases fitting TRBD2. CDR1 and CDR2 from the germline V gene are KGHSH and LQKENI. The V and J ends lost 3 bases and 7 bases, in that order; junction bases with no gene match: 14. The CDR3 is 17 amino acids. The CDR3 reads CASSPSASGNKVHTQYF. The CDR3 nucleotides are TGTGCCAGCTCACCCTCGGCTAGCGGGAATAAGGTGCATACGCAGTATTTT.

CDR3 sequence: CASSLGDIDNYGYTF. In DNA, the CDR3 is TGTGCCAGTAGTCTGGGGGACATTGATAACTATGGCTACACCTTC. J is TRBJ1-2 and V is TRBV19; tentatively, D is TRBD1 (6 bases). The V gene's germline CDR1 is LNHDA and CDR2 SQIVND (reference sequence). The V gene lost 5 bases and the J gene lost 1 base, with 14 bases spanning the gap. The CDR3 runs to 15 residues.

The chain combines TRBV7-2 with TRBJ1-1, with 12 bases that match TRBD1. Germline CDR1 and CDR2: SGHTA and FQGNSA. V shed 5 bases and J 5 bases; nucleotides not matched to a gene: 12. This CDR3 has 17 residues. Here the CDR3 reads CASSPRPGQGARTEAFF. The CDR3 nucleotides are TGTGCCAGCAGCCCCCGACCGGGACAGGGGGCGCGAACTGAAGCTTTCTTT.

The chain joins TRBV14 to TRBJ1-2; TRBD1 matches at 7 bases. Unmatched junction bases numbered 9, after V lost 4 bases and J lost 7 bases. The CDR3 covers 14 residues. Per germline, CDR1 SGHDN and CDR2 FVKESK. The CDR3 DNA reads as TGTGCCAGCAGCCGATTGACAGGGATCCGTGGCTACACCTTC. Encoded protein: CASSRLTGIRGYTF. Combining the CDR3 with reference TRBV14 and TRBJ1-2 gives the whole variable domain EAGVTQFPSHSVIEKGQTVTLRCDPISGHDNLYWYRRVMGKEIKFLLHFVKESKQDESGMPNNRFLAERTGGTYSTLKVQPAELEDSGVYFCASSRLTGIRGYTFGSGTRLTVV.

This chain uses TRBV6-2 or TRBV6-3 with TRBJ2-7; D remains ambiguous. The V and J ends lost 6 bases and 5 bases respectively, with 11 bases between them. The germline V gene has CDR1 MNHEY and CDR2 SVGEGT. CDR3 length: 12 amino acids. CDR3 sequence reads: CASSLREDEQYF. For the CDR3, the DNA is TGTGCCAGCAGCCTTCGCGAGGACGAGCAGTACTTC.

V and J are TRBV2 and TRBJ1-2; 9 bases are a match to TRBD1. V was clipped by 1 base and J by 11 bases; unmatched bases: 5. From germline, CDR1 is SNHLY and CDR2 FYNNEI. This CDR3 region has 13 residues. CDR3 region: CASSEGGTGKYTF. CDR3 DNA sequence: TGTGCCAGCAGTGAAGGGGGGACAGGGAAATACACCTTC. Full variable domain (rest looked up from reference TRBV2 and TRBJ1-2): EPEVTQTPSHQVTQMGQEVILRCVPISNHLYFYWYRQILGQKVEFLVSFYNNEISEKSEIFDDQFSVERPDGSNFTLKIRSTKLEDSAMYFCASSEGGTGKYTFGSGTRLTVV.

The rearrangement links TRBV9 to TRBJ2-1, with 8 bases matching TRBD1. Per germline, CDR1 SGDLS and CDR2 YYNGEE. Trimming cost V 0 bases and J 7 bases; bases outside gene matches: 6. This CDR3 comprises 15 residues. The CDR3 here is CASSVEQGASNEQFF. Written as DNA, the CDR3 is TGTGCCAGCAGCGTAGAGCAGGGGGCGTCTAATGAGCAGTTCTTC.

The chain combines TRBV2 with TRBJ2-7; the D is unclear. Germline V CDR1 and CDR2: SNHLY, FYNNEI. V gave up 5 bases and J gave up 3 bases, with 11 bases separating them. The CDR3 runs to 13 residues. The CDR3 sequence: CASSRRRYYEQYF. The CDR3 nucleotides are TGTGCCAGCAGTCGACGGCGGTACTACGAGCAGTACTTC.

The rearrangement uses TRBV4-2 and TRBJ1-6; D is ambiguous. V was trimmed by 0 bases and J by 9 bases, leaving 12 bases between them. CDR3 length equals 15 residues. Germline assignment: CDR1 LGHNA and CDR2 YNFKEQ. The CDR3, as DNA: TGTGCCAGCAGCCAAGAAAAGAGGAAGGTTTCACCCCTCCACTTT. This encodes CASSQEKRKVSPLHF.

This clone was picked up one time. The chain recombines TRBV6-2 or TRBV6-3 with TRBJ2-4, with 11 bases identical to TRBD2. The CDR3 length is 16 residues. Germline CDR1 is MNHEY and CDR2 is SVGEGT. V lost 6 bases, J lost 9 bases, and 13 bases stayed unmatched. The CDR3: CASSLGTSGLAGIQYF. The CDR3 coding sequence is TGTGCCAGCAGCCTCGGGACTAGCGGATTGGCGGGCATTCAGTACTTC.

The chain uses TRBV5-1 and TRBJ2-7; tentatively, D is TRBD1 (5 bases). This CDR3 has 15 residues. The germline V gene encodes CDR1 SGHRS and CDR2 YFSETQ. The V gene lost 0 bases and the J gene lost 5 bases, with 15 bases spanning the gap. The CDR3 DNA follows: TGCGCCAGCAGCTTGGAAGGGGTAGGGGCCCACGAGCAGTACTTC. It is translated as CASSLEGVGAHEQYF.

This chain uses TRBV6-1 with TRBJ2-2; 12 bases line up with TRBD2. Unmatched junction bases numbered 4, after V lost 4 bases and J lost 4 bases. The CDR3 loop spans 16 amino acids. CDR1 and CDR2 (germline): MNHNS, SASEGT. The CDR3 loop is CASSVTTSGGTGELFF. The DNA for the CDR3 is TGTGCCAGCAGTGTAACGACTAGCGGGGGCACCGGGGAGCTGTTTTTT.

This chain links TRBV11-3 with TRBJ2-1; perhaps TRBD2 as D (6 bases). V was cut by 5 bases and J by 4 bases, with 9 bases left in between. CDR1 is SGHNT and CDR2 is YENEEA in the germline V gene. This CDR3 has 13 amino acids. This CDR3 is CASSPRGYNEQFF. DNA for the CDR3: TGTGCCAGCAGCCCACGGGGGTACAATGAGCAGTTCTTC.

CDR3 DNA sequence: TGTGCCAGCAGCTTAGTTTACGGAGATACGCAGTATTTT. It specifies CASSLVYGDTQYF. The chain recombines TRBV7-2 with TRBJ2-3; no clear D gene. This CDR3 has 13 amino acids. CDR1 and CDR2 (germline): SGHTA, FQGNSA. V was clipped by 1 base and J by 5 bases, with 7 bases between them. Together with reference TRBV7-2 and TRBJ2-3, the CDR3 gives the full variable domain: GAGVSQSPSNKVTEKGKDVELRCDPISGHTALYWYRQSLGQGLEFLIYFQGNSAPDKSGLPSDRFSAERTGGSVSTLTIQRTQQEDSAVYLCASSLVYGDTQYFGPGTRLTVL.

V usage is TRBV7-9 and J usage is TRBJ2-3, with D perhaps matching TRBD2 (6 bases). The V gene's germline CDR1 is SEHNR and CDR2 FQNEAQ (reference sequence). The V and J ends lost 5 bases and 2 bases respectively, with 17 bases between them. The CDR3 contains 16 residues. The CDR3 nucleotides are TGTGCCAGCAGCCCAAAGGGTAGCGGATACACAGATACGCAGTATTTT. Translated: CASSPKGSGYTDTQYF.

Regarding this clone: One end of the junction does not line up with germline, which may come from a read error. The rearrangement joins TRBV7-2 to TRBJ1-2; no clear D. Germline V gives CDR1 SGHTA, CDR2 FQGNSA. This CDR3 is 17 amino acids long. CDR3 loop: CASSLEDRKAPNSGYTF. Written as DNA, the CDR3 is TGTGCCAGCAGCTTAGAAGACCGAAAAGCGCCTAACTCTGGCTACACCTTC.

The chain carries TRBV12-3 or TRBV12-4 and TRBJ2-3, with D hard to call. The CDR3 runs to 11 residues. The ends were cut back, 5 bases at V and 4 bases at J, with 4 bases in the middle. The CDR3 DNA sequence: TGTGCCAGCAGTCCCTCAGATACGCAGTATTTT. Protein sequence: CASSPSDTQYF.

The CDR3 coding sequence is TGTGCCTGGAGAAGCCTAAATTACTTCGGGGAGACCCAGTACTTC. Its protein product is CAWRSLNYFGETQYF. The V gene is TRBV30, the J gene TRBJ2-5; D is undetermined. V was pared by 3 bases and J by 5 bases, with 19 bases between. This CDR3 is 15 amino acids long. Per germline, CDR1 GTSNPN and CDR2 SVGIG (reference sequence).

The rearrangement joins TRBV4-1 to TRBJ1-2; perhaps TRBD1 as D (5 bases). V was clipped by 1 base and J by 7 bases, with 10 bases between them. The CDR3 is made up of 13 amino acids. CDR1 is MGHRA and CDR2 is YSYEKL in the germline V gene. CDR3 DNA sequence: TGCGCCAGCAGCCAAGTGGGGGGTAGTGGCTACACCTTC. Its translation is CASSQVGGSGYTF.

The CDR3, as DNA: TGTGCCAGCAGTTGGCAACAGGGGTCTAATGAAAAACTGTTTTTT. It is translated as CASSWQQGSNEKLFF. This chain connects TRBV6-5 to TRBJ1-4; TRBD1 aligns across 7 bases. V shed 4 bases and J 3 bases; nucleotides not matched to a gene: 5. From germline, CDR1 is MNHEY and CDR2 SVGAGI. This CDR3 has 15 amino acids.

This clone appeared once. This chain uses TRBV9 with TRBJ1-5; no clear D. V lost 0 bases and J lost 0, with 10 bases in between. Germline CDR1 reads SGDLS; CDR2 reads YYNGEE. The CDR3 sequence is 16 residues long. The CDR3 DNA sequence: TGTGCCAGCAGCGTAGGTCCAGGAGGTAGCAATCAGCCCCAGCATTTT. Its translation: CASSVGPGGSNQPQHF.